These T cell receptor beta chains were read from a single sample in a study of beta chain features in type 1 diabetes. This table comes from immunoSEQ multiplex PCR, and its TCRdb copy is limited to in-frame clones, with some not included. Found here are approximately 380,000 clones, over 12% of them singletons; the top ten hold roughly 0.019%. The sequencing input was naive CD4+ T cells from blood. These receptors were collected from a woman in her late teens or twenties in good health. The CDR3 runs from the conserved cysteine through the conserved F or W. A D gene is named only where the DNA matches it firmly. Where a row states a size, it is once, few, many or the class of an expanded clone; other rows omit it.

clone size: .; D gene: .; J gene: TRBJ1-2; V gene: TRBV7-9; CDR3 DNA: TGTGCCAGCAGCGCCCTAGGCTATGGCTACACCTTC; CDR3 protein: CASSALGYGYTF
clone size: few; D gene: .; J gene: TRBJ2-1; V gene: TRBV7-3; CDR3 DNA: TGTGCCAGCAGCTCGACAGGTTCTAGCAATGAGCAGTTCTTC; CDR3 protein: CASSSTGSSNEQFF
clone size: .; D gene: .; J gene: TRBJ2-1; V gene: TRBV7-3; CDR3 DNA: TGTGCCAGCAGCGCGGACGGCGGGCGGGAGCAGTTCTTC; CDR3 protein: CASSADGGREQFF
clone size: .; D gene: .; J gene: TRBJ1-2; V gene: TRBV5-1; CDR3 DNA: TGCGCCAGCAGCTTGGACGGGGGCTATGGCTACACCTTC; CDR3 protein: CASSLDGGYGYTF
clone size: .; D gene: TRBD2; J gene: TRBJ2-3; V gene: TRBV27; CDR3 DNA: TGTGCCAGCAGTTCACTAGCGGGAGTAGATACGCAGTATTTT; CDR3 protein: CASSSLAGVDTQYF
clone size: few; D gene: .; J gene: TRBJ2-7; V gene: TRBV11-1; CDR3 DNA: TGTGCCAGCAGCTTACGGTTAAGGGGCCAGGACGAGCAGTACTTC; CDR3 protein: CASSLRLRGQDEQYF
clone size: few; D gene: TRBD2; J gene: TRBJ2-5; V gene: TRBV7-2; CDR3 DNA: TGTGCCAGCAGCTTAGACCCGGGGACTAGGAAGCGAGAGACCCAGTACTTC; CDR3 protein: CASSLDPGTRKRETQYF
clone size: .; D gene: .; J gene: TRBJ1-2; V gene: TRBV28; CDR3 DNA: TGTGCCAGCAGTTTACAACAGAGGGATGGCTACACCTTC; CDR3 protein: CASSLQQRDGYTF
clone size: .; D gene: TRBD2; J gene: TRBJ2-7; V gene: TRBV29-1; CDR3 DNA: TGCAGCGTTAGGTTCGCGGGAGGGCCTATGGCCTACGAGCAGTACTTC; CDR3 protein: CSVRFAGGPMAYEQYF
clone size: .; D gene: .; J gene: TRBJ2-1; V gene: TRBV7-9; CDR3 DNA: TGTGCCAGCAGCCTACTAACGGATGGTCCTGAGCAGTTCTTC; CDR3 protein: CASSLLTDGPEQFF
clone size: few; D gene: TRBD2; J gene: TRBJ2-7; V gene: TRBV30; CDR3 DNA: TGTGCCTGGGCGGGAGGACAGACGACCGAGCAGTACTTC; CDR3 protein: CAWAGGQTTEQYF
clone size: few; D gene: TRBD2; J gene: TRBJ2-3; V gene: TRBV4-2; CDR3 DNA: TGTGCCAGCAGCAAATCCCCGCTAGCGGGAATCGGCACAGATACGCAGTATTTT; CDR3 protein: CASSKSPLAGIGTDTQYF
clone size: .; D gene: .; J gene: TRBJ2-5; V gene: TRBV7-2; CDR3 DNA: TGTGCCAGCAGCTTGGCGGGATTGGCAGAGACCCAGTACTTC; CDR3 protein: CASSLAGLAETQYF
clone size: .; D gene: .; J gene: TRBJ2-3; V gene: TRBV27; CDR3 DNA: TGTGCCAGCAGTTTCGACAGGAAAACAGATACGCAGTATTTT; CDR3 protein: CASSFDRKTDTQYF
clone size: .; D gene: .; J gene: TRBJ2-7; V gene: TRBV10-3; CDR3 DNA: TGTGCCATCAGGGACGTCGCCGGGGTAGGGTACGAGCAGTACTTC; CDR3 protein: CAIRDVAGVGYEQYF
clone size: .; D gene: .; J gene: TRBJ1-5; V gene: TRBV28; CDR3 DNA: TGTGCCAGCAGTTCCGACAGGTTGGGGAATCAGCCCCAGCATTTT; CDR3 protein: CASSSDRLGNQPQHF
clone size: .; D gene: .; J gene: TRBJ2-3; V gene: TRBV20-1; CDR3 DNA: TGCAGTGCCCTAACCGATACGCAGTATTTT; CDR3 protein: CSALTDTQYF
clone size: few; D gene: .; J gene: TRBJ2-1; V gene: TRBV15; CDR3 DNA: TGTGCCACCAGCAGCCCTATAAACGACTACAATGAGCAGTTCTTC; CDR3 protein: CATSSPINDYNEQFF